Shown below are 27 T cell receptor beta chains from a single sample sequenced in a study of PD-L1 blockade in urothelial cancer. Sequenced by immunoSEQ multiplex PCR; TCRdb stores in-frame clones only, minus some. The sample lists about 110,000 clones, over 75% seen once, with 2% to 2.5% in the top ten. The specimen comprised PBMCs, sampled around atezolizumab (anti-PD-L1) treatment. These receptors came from a man aged 45 to 65 with urothelial cancer.

Of note for this clone: The CDR3 does not end in the conserved phenylalanine or tryptophan, so this is likely a read error. Because the CDR3's place on the DNA is in doubt, the DNA is left out and the CDR3 is given as listed by TCRdb. This chain joins TRBV12-2 and TRBJ1-2. TRBV12-2 has pseudogene status. The CDR3 adds up to 8 amino acids, both ends counted. The CDR3 protein is CASRLDYS.

The CDR3 reads CASRIVAGDVETQYF. The DNA for the CDR3 is TGTGCCAGCAGGATCGTAGCGGGAGATGTGGAGACCCAGTACTTC. The chain combines TRBV27 with TRBJ2-5; 9 bases map to TRBD2. Trimming cost V 6 bases and J 5 bases; bases outside gene matches: 10. CDR3 length equals 15 residues. CDR1 is MNHEY and CDR2 is SMNVEV in the germline V gene (reference sequence).

This clone has just one count. This chain joins TRBV7-2 and TRBJ2-1; perhaps TRBD2 as D (6 bases). CDR3 length: 16 residues. The germline gives CDR1 SGHTA, CDR2 FQGNSA. Trimming took 1 base from V and 6 from J, leaving 16 bases between them. The chain's CDR3 is CASSLVAGSQRNEQFF. CDR3 DNA sequence: TGTGCCAGCAGCTTAGTTGCGGGAAGTCAGCGCAATGAGCAGTTCTTC.

The chain combines TRBV18 with TRBJ1-2; TRBD1 is a possible D gene (5 bases). Germline loops: CDR1 KGHSH, CDR2 LQKENI. The CDR3 totals 15 residues. The V end was cut by 6 bases, the J end by 6 bases, with 20 bases between. CDR3 loop: CASSLSGNPSDGYTF. In DNA, the CDR3 is TGTGCCAGCTCCCTTTCAGGGAACCCTTCGGATGGCTACACCTTC.

J is TRBJ2-6 and V is TRBV19; D unclear. The CDR3 is made up of 14 amino acids. Trimming stripped 8 bases from V and 2 bases from J, with 10 bases between. Germline CDR1 reads LNHDA; CDR2 reads SQIVND (reference sequence). The CDR3 loop reads CASLSMAGANVLTF. Written as DNA, the CDR3 is TGTGCCAGTCTCAGTATGGCTGGGGCCAACGTCCTGACTTTC.

This clone was recorded only once. The rearrangement joins TRBV28 to TRBJ1-2, with D perhaps matching TRBD1 (5 bases). Germline values: CDR1 MDHEN, CDR2 SYDVKM. This CDR3 is 13 amino acids long. V was pared by 9 bases and J by 6 bases, with 17 bases between. The CDR3 protein is CASGLRGINGYTF. The DNA for the CDR3 is TGTGCCAGTGGATTGCGGGGCATTAATGGCTACACCTTC.

The chain couples TRBV2 to TRBJ2-7, with D tentatively TRBD1 (6 bases). CDR1 and CDR2 (germline): SNHLY, FYNNEI. Trimming pared 4 bases from V and 2 bases from J, leaving 9 bases between. The CDR3 extends over 13 amino acids. The chain's CDR3 is CASSVQGTYEQYF. In nucleotides, the CDR3 is TGTGCCAGCAGTGTGCAGGGGACCTACGAGCAGTACTTC.

This clone has only one observation. The rearrangement links TRBV19 to TRBJ2-2, with D possibly matching TRBD1 (6 bases). The germline CDR1 and CDR2 sequences are LNHDA and SQIVND (reference sequence). The CDR3 has 15 residues. V was cut by 7 bases and J by 5 bases, with 17 bases left in between. CDR3 residues: CASTRDTRGTGELFF. CDR3 DNA: TGTGCCAGTACCAGGGACACCCGAGGGACCGGGGAGCTGTTTTTT.

This clone was seen only a few times. The rearrangement joins TRBV11-2 to TRBJ2-7; 8 bases fit TRBD2. The germline V gene encodes CDR1 SGHAT and CDR2 FQNNGV. Trimming took 1 base from V and 0 from J; bases not matched to a gene: 5. The CDR3 consists of 16 residues. The CDR3 nucleotides read TGTGCCAGCAGCTTAGGAGCTAGCGGGTTCTCCTACGAGCAGTACTTC. It translates to CASSLGASGFSYEQYF.

This clone has a handful of counts. The rearrangement uses TRBV7-8 and TRBJ1-2; 7 nucleotides line up with TRBD1. V lost 4 bases, J lost 5 bases, and 1 base stayed unmatched. The CDR3 contains 12 residues. Germline-derived CDR1 and CDR2 are SGHVS and FQNEAQ. CDR3 loop: CASSSTGYGYTF. Written as DNA, the CDR3 is TGTGCCAGCAGCTCGACAGGGTATGGCTACACCTTC.

The chain combines TRBV9 with TRBJ2-3; 9 bases map to TRBD1. This CDR3 spans 16 amino acids. CDR1 and CDR2 from the germline V gene are SGDLS and YYNGEE. V shed 4 bases and J 3 bases; nucleotides not matched to a gene: 9. CDR3 nucleotide sequence: TGTGCCAGCAGCCTCCACCGGGACAGGGTAACAGATACGCAGTATTTT. Encoded protein: CASSLHRDRVTDTQYF.

The V and J genes are TRBV7-2 and TRBJ2-1; 7 nucleotides agree with TRBD2. V lost 4 bases to trimming and J lost 4 bases; unmatched junction nucleotides: 16. Germline CDR1 is SGHTA and CDR2 is FQGNSA. The CDR3 length is 18 residues. DNA of the CDR3: TGTGCCAGCAGCTCCCCTAGCGGATCCCGGGGCCTATACAATGAGCAGTTCTTC. Translating gives CASSSPSGSRGLYNEQFF.

The V call is TRBV30, the J call TRBJ2-1, with TRBD2 identical over 9 bases. With V trimmed by 0 bases and J by 7 bases, 7 bases remained unmatched. The CDR3 consists of 15 residues. Germline CDR1 GTSNPN, CDR2 SVGIG (reference sequence). This chain's CDR3 is CAWSVKGGRANEQFF. CDR3 sequence (DNA): TGTGCCTGGAGTGTAAAGGGCGGGAGGGCAAATGAGCAGTTCTTC.

The CDR3 spells CASSWGTATRKTQYF. The CDR3, as DNA: TGTGCCAGCAGCTGGGGGACAGCTACTCGGAAGACCCAGTACTTC. This chain links TRBV5-6 with TRBJ2-5; 7 bases agree with TRBD1. Germline loops: CDR1 SGHDT, CDR2 YYEEEE. V lost 3 bases and J lost 6; bases outside the gene matches: 11. The CDR3 is 15 amino acids.

The chain carries TRBV15 and TRBJ2-4; 9 bases are a match to TRBD1. The CDR3 is made up of 13 amino acids. Looked up from germline, CDR1 is LNHNV and CDR2 is YYDKDF (reference sequence). The V gene end was trimmed by 5 bases and the J gene end by 8 bases; junction bases not matched to a gene: 4. The DNA of the CDR3 is TGTGCCACCAGCGGACAGGGGATTCACATTCAGTACTTC. The encoded protein is CATSGQGIHIQYF.

This chain uses TRBV9 with TRBJ2-1; 7 positions agree with TRBD2. After removal of 0 bases from V and 2 bases from J, the junction contained 5 bases not matched to a gene. CDR1 SGDLS and CDR2 YYNGEE come from the germline V gene. The CDR3 runs to 16 residues. DNA of the CDR3: TGTGCCAGCAGCGTAGCCGGACTAGTTACCTACAATGAGCAGTTCTTC. It yields the protein CASSVAGLVTYNEQFF.

This clone was counted a few times. V and J are TRBV19 and TRBJ2-1, with 11 bases lining up with TRBD2. The CDR3 totals 17 residues. CDR1 is LNHDA and CDR2 is SQIVND in the germline V gene (reference sequence). J was trimmed by 4 bases and V by 1 base; bases with no gene match: 6. CDR3 bases: TGTGCCAGTAGTATAGGAACTAGCGGGAGAGCATACAATGAGCAGTTCTTC. Translated, it gives CASSIGTSGRAYNEQFF.

The chain has TRBV6-1 and TRBJ2-7, with TRBD2 matching 10 bases. Looked up from germline, CDR1 is MNHNS and CDR2 is SASEGT. The CDR3 has 15 amino acids. V gave up 6 bases and J gave up 5 bases; unmatched junction bases: 10. The CDR3 protein is CASSPEGLAGDEQYF. The CDR3 nucleotides read TGTGCCAGCAGCCCAGAAGGGCTAGCGGGAGACGAGCAGTACTTC.

The chain is built from TRBV6-5 and TRBJ1-4; no definite D call. The CDR3 is 15 residues long. Trimming removed 0 bases at V and 7 bases at J, with 12 bases between. CDR1 is MNHEY, CDR2 SVGAGI, per germline. The CDR3 region is CASSYSTRGGEKLFF. The CDR3 coding sequence is TGTGCCAGCAGTTACTCGACGAGAGGAGGTGAAAAACTGTTTTTT.

The chain joins TRBV5-1 to TRBJ2-5; the match to TRBD2 covers 12 bases. V was clipped by 0 bases and J by 4 bases; unmatched bases: 7. This CDR3 is built from 17 residues. CDR1 and CDR2 from the germline V gene are SGHRS and YFSETQ. CDR3 protein: CASSLGTSGTVPETQYF. DNA for the CDR3: TGCGCCAGCAGCTTGGGGACTAGCGGGACGGTTCCAGAGACCCAGTACTTC.

The V call is TRBV6-4, the J call TRBJ1-6; D is possibly TRBD1 (5 bases). Germline CDR1 MRHNA, CDR2 SNTAGT. V gave up 4 bases and J gave up 8 bases, with 12 bases separating them. This CDR3 spans 14 amino acids. Here the CDR3 reads CASSARPGDSPLHF. DNA of the CDR3: TGTGCCAGCAGTGCCCGACCGGGGGATTCACCCCTCCACTTT.

This sequence joins TRBV7-2 and TRBJ2-3; 7 bases are a match to TRBD1. V dropped 0 bases and J dropped 7; count of bases not matched to a gene: 7. This CDR3 comprises 15 residues. Germline loops: CDR1 SGHTA, CDR2 FQGNSA. CDR3 residues: CASSLASHRGNTQYF. In DNA, the CDR3 is TGTGCCAGCAGCTTAGCTTCGCACAGGGGAAATACGCAGTATTTT. Full variable domain (missing parts from reference TRBV7-2 and TRBJ2-3): GAGVSQSPSNKVTEKGKDVELRCDPISGHTALYWYRQSLGQGLEFLIYFQGNSAPDKSGLPSDRFSAERTGGSVSTLTIQRTQQEDSAVYLCASSLASHRGNTQYFGPGTRLTVL.

The chain couples TRBV21-1 to TRBJ2-3; the listed D gene, TRBD2, was not tested against the DNA. TRBV21-1 is assigned pseudogene status. CDR3 length: 18 amino acids. The CDR3, as DNA: TGTGCCAGCAGCAAAGGTTCGGCCAGCGGTTACGACACAGATACGCAGTATTTT. This translates into CASSKGSASGYDTDTQYF.

The chain couples TRBV7-2 to TRBJ2-3; 11 bases map to TRBD1. The CDR3 consists of 15 residues. The V and J ends lost 5 bases and 5 bases, in that order; junction bases with no gene match: 6. Germline CDR1 is SGHTA and CDR2 is FQGNSA. The CDR3, as DNA: TGTGCCAGCAGCGTCGGGACAGGGGGACGAGATACGCAGTATTTT. This codes for CASSVGTGGRDTQYF.

The chain employs TRBV4-1 and TRBJ1-6; 7 bases are shared with TRBD1. This CDR3 comprises 19 residues. V dropped 3 bases and J dropped 8; count of bases not matched to a gene: 19. Germline-derived CDR1 and CDR2 are MGHRA and YSYEKL. CDR3 DNA: TGCGCCAGCAGCCATGATGGCCCTGAGGGCAGGGGGTTTCATTCACCCCTCCACTTT. Translation gives CASSHDGPEGRGFHSPLHF.

The genes are TRBV30 and TRBJ1-1; 7 nucleotides line up with TRBD1. The CDR3 is made up of 12 amino acids. CDR1 GTSNPN and CDR2 SVGIG come from the germline V gene (reference sequence). J was trimmed by 10 bases and V by 7 bases; bases with no gene match: 12. CDR3 DNA: TGTGCCTCTGAGGACAGGCTTCGTTCAGCTTTCTTT. Protein sequence: CASEDRLRSAFF. Using reference TRBV30 and TRBJ1-1 for the parts outside the CDR3, the full variable domain is SQTIHQWPATLVQPVGSPLSLECTVEGTSNPNLYWYRQAAGRGLQLLFYSVGIGQISSEVPQNLSASRPQDRQFILSSKKLLLSDSGFYLCASEDRLRSAFFGQGTRLTVV.

The V and J genes are TRBV30 and TRBJ2-3; tentative D call: TRBD2 (5 bases). The CDR3 is 12 residues long. Per germline, CDR1 GTSNPN and CDR2 SVGIG (reference sequence). The germline V and J ends were trimmed by 0 bases and 8 bases, with 9 bases remaining between them. The CDR3 DNA is TGTGCCTGGAGTGTTGGGAGAGGTACGCAGTATTTT. As protein: CAWSVGRGTQYF.